This passage covers 5 T cell receptor beta chains from one sample sequenced in a study of blood T cells in healthy people across ages. Through a sample-barcoded 5' primer and a J-beta primer mix, a second PCR was run for roughly 6 to 11 cycles. TCRdb re-called the 5' RACE reads with MiXCR, one entry per CDR3 protein. The table records about 800,000 distinct CDR3 sequences, roughly 25% of them present only once. These records were also assigned to another study, of T cells of mothers and their children.

The sequenced sample was blood. These receptors came from a boy aged 5-17 years in good health.

This sequence joins TRBV5-1 and TRBJ2-3; no clear D. CDR1 and CDR2 from the germline V gene are SGHRS and YFSETQ. The CDR3 is 14 residues long. V lost 5 bases to trimming and J lost 2 bases, with 12 bases between them. CDR3 coding DNA: TGCGCCAGCAGGTGGGGTATTTACACAGATACGCAGTATTTT. Translated: CASRWGIYTDTQYF.

The chain joins TRBV7-9 to TRBJ2-5; the D gene could be TRBD1 or TRBD2 (6 bases each). The J call may be incorrect, as the DNA end agrees better with TRBJ2-1. CDR1 is SEHNR, CDR2 FQNEAQ, per germline (reference sequence). The CDR3 length is 14 residues. In DNA form, the CDR3 reads TGTGCCAGCAGCCTTGAGGGGGGTTTTCGGGGGCAGTTCTTC. The encoded protein is CASSLEGGFRGQFF.

This clonotype has at least ten counts. The rearrangement links TRBV11-2 to TRBJ2-4; 8 positions agree with TRBD2. Germline loops: CDR1 SGHAT, CDR2 FQNNGV. This CDR3 has 14 amino acids. Losses at the gene ends were 7 bases for V and 7 bases for J; bases not matched to a gene: 9. The CDR3 DNA reads TGTGCCAGCACCCCCGGGGGGGCGCGGAACATTCAGTACTTC. It encodes CASTPGGARNIQYF. Full variable domain (remainder filled in from reference TRBV11-2 and TRBJ2-4): EAGVAQSPRYKIIEKRQSVAFWCNPISGHATLYWYQQILGQGPKLLIQFQNNGVVDDSQLPKDRFSAERLKGVDSTLKIQPAKLEDSAVYLCASTPGGARNIQYFGAGTRLSVL.

Only a few counts were recorded for this clonotype. The chain combines TRBV19 with TRBJ2-7; no clear D gene. The CDR3 sequence is 13 residues long. Germline V lookup: CDR1 LNHDA, CDR2 SQIVND (reference sequence). V lost 6 bases to trimming and J lost 7 bases, with 16 bases between them. The CDR3 region is CASSPLPMGEQYF. The CDR3 nucleotides read TGTGCCAGTAGCCCTCTTCCGATGGGGGAGCAGTACTTC.

The sample holds a few counts of this clonotype. The V call is TRBV7-9, the J call TRBJ2-5, with D possibly matching TRBD2 (5 bases). The J call may be mistaken, given a closer DNA end match to TRBJ2-1. CDR1 SEHNR and CDR2 FQNEAQ come from the germline V gene (reference sequence). This CDR3 region has 17 residues. CDR3 sequence (DNA): TGTGCCAGCAGCTTAGCGCCAGCGGCAGACCCATACAATGAGCAGTTCTTC. Translation: CASSLAPAADPYNEQFF.